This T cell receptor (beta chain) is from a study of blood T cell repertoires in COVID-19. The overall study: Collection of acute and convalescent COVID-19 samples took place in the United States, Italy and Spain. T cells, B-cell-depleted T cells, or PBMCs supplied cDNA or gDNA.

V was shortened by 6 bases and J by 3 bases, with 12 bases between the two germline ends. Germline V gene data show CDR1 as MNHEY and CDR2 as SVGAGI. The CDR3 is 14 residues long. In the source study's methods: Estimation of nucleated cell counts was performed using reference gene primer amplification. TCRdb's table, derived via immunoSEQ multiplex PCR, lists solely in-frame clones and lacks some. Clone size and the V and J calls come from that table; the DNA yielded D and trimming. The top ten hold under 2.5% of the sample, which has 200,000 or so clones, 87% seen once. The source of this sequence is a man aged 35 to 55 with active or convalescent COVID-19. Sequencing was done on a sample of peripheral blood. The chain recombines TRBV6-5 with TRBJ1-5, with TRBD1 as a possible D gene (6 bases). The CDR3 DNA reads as TGTGCCAGCAGCCTCGGACAGTCCAATCAGCCCCAGCATTTT. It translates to CASSLGQSNQPQHF.